The entry below describes one T cell receptor beta chain. Antigen: not known. These data come from a study of T cell responses to AZD1222 COVID-19 vaccine. Whole-study findings and limits: Donor demographics were predominantly white British with a female majority; clonal diversity may be underestimated. Of spike-specific TCRs, nearly half reportedly target regions left unmutated in variants.

Clones were sequenced by immunoSEQ multiplex PCR, and TCRdb holds only the in-frame ones, with some missing. In the table there are roughly 200,000 clones, about 93% of which are singletons. The ends were cut back, 8 bases at V and 5 bases at J, with 12 bases in the middle. Germline V gene data show CDR1 as SGHAT and CDR2 as FQNNGV. CDR3 length: 12 amino acids. The rearrangement links TRBV11-2 to TRBJ2-5; no firm D call. The source is an adult who received the MenACWY meningococcal vaccine as a control. The sequencing here drew on peripheral blood, taken 28 days after the second dose of the MenACWY control vaccine. The CDR3 nucleotides read TGTGCCAGCTCCCGCCTTTTTGAGACCCAGTACTTC. Encoded protein: CASSRLFETQYF.